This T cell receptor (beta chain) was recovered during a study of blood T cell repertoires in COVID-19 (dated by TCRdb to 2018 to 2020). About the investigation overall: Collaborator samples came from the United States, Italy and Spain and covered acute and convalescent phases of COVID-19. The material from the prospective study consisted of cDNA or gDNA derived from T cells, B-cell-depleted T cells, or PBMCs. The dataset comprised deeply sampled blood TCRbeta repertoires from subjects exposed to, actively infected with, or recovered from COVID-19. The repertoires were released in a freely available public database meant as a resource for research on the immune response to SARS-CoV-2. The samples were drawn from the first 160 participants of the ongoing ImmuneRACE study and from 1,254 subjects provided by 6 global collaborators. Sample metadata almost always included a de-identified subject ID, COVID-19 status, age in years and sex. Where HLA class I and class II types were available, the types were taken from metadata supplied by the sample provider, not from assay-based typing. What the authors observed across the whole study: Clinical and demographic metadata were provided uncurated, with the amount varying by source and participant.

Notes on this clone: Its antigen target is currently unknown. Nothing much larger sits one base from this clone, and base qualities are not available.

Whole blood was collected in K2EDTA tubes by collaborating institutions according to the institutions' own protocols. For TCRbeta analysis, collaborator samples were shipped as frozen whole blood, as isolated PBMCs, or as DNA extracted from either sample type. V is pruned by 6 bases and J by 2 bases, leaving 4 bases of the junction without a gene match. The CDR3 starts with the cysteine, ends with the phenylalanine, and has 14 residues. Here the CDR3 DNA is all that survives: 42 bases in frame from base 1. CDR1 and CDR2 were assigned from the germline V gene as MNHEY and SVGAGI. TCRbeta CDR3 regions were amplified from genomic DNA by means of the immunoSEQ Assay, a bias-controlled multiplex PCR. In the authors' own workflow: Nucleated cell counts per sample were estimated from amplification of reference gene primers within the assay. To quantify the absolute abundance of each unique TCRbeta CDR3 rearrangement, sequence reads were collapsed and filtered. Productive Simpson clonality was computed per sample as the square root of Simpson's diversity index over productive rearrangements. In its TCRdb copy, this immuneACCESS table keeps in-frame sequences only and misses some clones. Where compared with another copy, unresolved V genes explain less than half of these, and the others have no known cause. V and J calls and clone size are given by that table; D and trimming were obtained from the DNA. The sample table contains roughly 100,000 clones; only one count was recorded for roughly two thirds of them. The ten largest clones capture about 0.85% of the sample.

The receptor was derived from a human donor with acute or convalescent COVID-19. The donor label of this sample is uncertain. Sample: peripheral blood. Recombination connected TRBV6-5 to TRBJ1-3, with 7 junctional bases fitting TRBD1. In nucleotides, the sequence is TGTGCCAGCAGGCCCGGGACAGCTGGAAACACCATATATTTT. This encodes CASRPGTAGNTIYF.